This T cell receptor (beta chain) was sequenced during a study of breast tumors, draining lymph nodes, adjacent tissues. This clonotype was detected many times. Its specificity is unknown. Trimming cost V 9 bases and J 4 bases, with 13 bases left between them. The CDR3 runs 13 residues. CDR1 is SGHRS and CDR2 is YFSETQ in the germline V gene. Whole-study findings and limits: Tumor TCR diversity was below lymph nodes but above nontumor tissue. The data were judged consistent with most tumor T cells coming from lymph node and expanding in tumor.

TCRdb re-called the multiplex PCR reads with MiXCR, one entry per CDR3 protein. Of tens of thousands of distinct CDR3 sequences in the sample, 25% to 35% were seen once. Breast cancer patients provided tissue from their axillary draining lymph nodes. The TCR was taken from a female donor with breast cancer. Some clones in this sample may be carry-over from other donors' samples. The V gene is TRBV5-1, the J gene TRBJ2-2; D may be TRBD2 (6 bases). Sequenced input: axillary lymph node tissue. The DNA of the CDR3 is TGCGCCATAAGACGGGAGAGCACCGGGGAGCTGTTTTTT. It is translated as CAIRRESTGELFF.